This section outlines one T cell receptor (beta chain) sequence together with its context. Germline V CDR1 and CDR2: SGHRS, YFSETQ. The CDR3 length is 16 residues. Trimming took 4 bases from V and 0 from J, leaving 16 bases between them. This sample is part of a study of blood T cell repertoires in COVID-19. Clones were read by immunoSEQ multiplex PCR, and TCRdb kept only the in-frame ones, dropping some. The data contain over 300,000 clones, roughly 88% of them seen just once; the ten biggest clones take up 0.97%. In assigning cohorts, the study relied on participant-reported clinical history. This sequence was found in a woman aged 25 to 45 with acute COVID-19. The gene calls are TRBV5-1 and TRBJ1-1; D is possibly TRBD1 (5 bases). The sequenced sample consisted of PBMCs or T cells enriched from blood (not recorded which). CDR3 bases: TGCGCCAGCAGCCCGACAAACAGACAGATGAACACTGAAGCTTTCTTT. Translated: CASSPTNRQMNTEAFF.